This TCR beta chain was sequenced during a study of T-cell reconstitution after alpha-beta-depleted transplantation in children. This CDR3 is 14 amino acids long. CDR1 is DFQATT and CDR2 is SNEGSKA in the germline V gene (reference sequence). Deletions cut 6 bases from V and 1 base from J, with 15 bases between. Preparation of the TCRbeta library used unique molecular identifiers. One entry per CDR3 protein results from TCRdb running MiXCR on the PCR reads. The sample lists approximately 390,000 distinct CDR3 sequences; about 11% were seen once. The chain combines TRBV20-1 with TRBJ2-5, with TRBD2 as a possible D gene (7 bases). The sequenced sample was PBMCs from the stem cell graft donor, obtained from the stem cell graft. The sequence came from a human donor who donated a stem cell graft to a child with acute myeloid leukemia. In nucleotides, the CDR3 is TGCAGTGCGTCCCGGGGGGCCCCCCAAGAGACCCAGTACTTC. It encodes CSASRGAPQETQYF.